This T cell receptor beta chain was captured in a study of response to subunit inactivated influenza vaccine listed by TCRdb under 2018. Looking at the study overall: The study used deep quantitative T cell receptor repertoire profiling to track responses to a trivalent subunit inactivated influenza vaccine.

Study-level results and caveats: The authors suggested that each seasonal influenza vaccination may recruit only a limited number of new T cells.

The library came from RT-PCR. Sequenced on an Illumina HiSeq 2500. Through fastp at Q25 and MiXCR, TCRdb rebuilt clones from the public reads, retaining in-frame beta chains. Entries are consolidated by CDR3 protein sequence, retaining the most common genes and DNA. The sample profile shows about 800,000 distinct CDR3 sequences; 21% of them were found once. The ten largest clonotypes hold roughly 10% of the sample. As to this clonotype: Its specific antigen is unknown. No clone much larger than this one lies a single base away; base qualities are absent.

Based on the germline V gene, the CDR1 and CDR2 sequences are MNHEY and SVGEGT. A distance of 19 bases separates the germline ends of V and J, which lose 8 bases and 5 bases respectively. Inclusive of the bounding cysteine and phenylalanine, the CDR3 is 14 residues long. Just the 42-base CDR3 DNA is kept, in frame starting at base 1. This clonotype originated in a man in his fifties who received an inactivated influenza vaccine. Donor details come from another sample of the same person, matched by shared clones. The specimen comprised PBMCs from blood, sampled 5 days after vaccination. Here the chain combines TRBV6-2 or TRBV6-3 and TRBJ2-7, and the D gene may be TRBD2, 5 bases matching. The CDR3 corresponds to CASERYQTNDEQYF. In nucleotide form, the sequence is TGTGCCAGCGAGCGGTACCAAACTAACGACGAGCAGTACTTC.